These 32 T cell receptor beta chains came from one sample sequenced in a study of spatial heterogeneity in lung cancer. Time point described: sample taken at primary tumor resection. Unsorted tumor, nontumor lung tissue or cryopreserved PBMC supplied the whole RNA. TCRdb reanalysed the 5' RACE reads using MiXCR and keeps one entry per CDR3 protein. Of roughly 50,000 distinct CDR3 sequences in the sample, approximately 7.6% were seen once. Material: PBMCs, obtained at surgery. All receptors derive from a female donor with early-stage non-small cell lung cancer.

The chain links TRBV6-2 or TRBV6-3 to TRBJ2-7, with D tentatively TRBD1 (6 bases). The V gene lost 2 bases and the J gene lost 4 bases, with 9 bases spanning the gap. Germline CDR1 and CDR2: MNHEY and SVGEGT. The CDR3 has 13 amino acids. CDR3 sequence (DNA): TGTGCCAGCAGTTACGACACAGGGTACGAGCAGTACTTC. It encodes CASSYDTGYEQYF.

This clonotype has just a few counts. CDR3 in DNA: TGCGCCAGCAGAAGGGACTCCCCGGTCTATGAGCAGTTCTTC. Translating it yields CASRRDSPVYEQFF. The V call is TRBV5-1, the J call TRBJ2-1, with D possibly matching TRBD2 (6 bases). The germline V gene encodes CDR1 SGHRS and CDR2 YFSETQ. Trimming removed 5 bases from V and 8 bases from J, with 17 bases in between. The CDR3 has 14 amino acids.

The chain joins TRBV20-1 to TRBJ2-2; perhaps TRBD2 as D (6 bases). This CDR3 has 15 amino acids. V lost 6 bases to trimming and J lost 0 bases, with 14 bases between them. Germline V CDR1 and CDR2: DFQATT, SNEGSKA (reference sequence). The CDR3 DNA is TGCAGTGCCCCGCGGGACGGGCCGAACACCGGGGAGCTGTTTTTT. The encoded protein is CSAPRDGPNTGELFF.

This clonotype occurred many times. The chain recombines TRBV7-6 with TRBJ2-1; TRBD2 agrees at 8 bases. Looked up from germline, CDR1 is SGHVS and CDR2 is FNYEAQ. Trimming cost V 1 base and J 7 bases; bases outside gene matches: 9. The CDR3 is 16 residues long. Written as DNA, the CDR3 is TGTGCCAGCAGCTTAGGATCGGCGGGGGGAGGGAATGAGCAGTTCTTC. This codes for CASSLGSAGGGNEQFF.

In this sample, this clonotype turned up many times. The chain uses TRBV9 and TRBJ1-6; D possibly corresponds to TRBD1 (5 bases). CDR3 length: 15 residues. Looked up from germline, CDR1 is SGDLS and CDR2 is YYNGEE. Trimming removed 3 bases from V and 5 bases from J, with 12 bases in between. DNA for the CDR3: TGTGCCAGCAGCGAGACCGGGACCGATAATTCACCCCTCCACTTT. It encodes CASSETGTDNSPLHF.

This clonotype was seen only a few times. The rearrangement joins TRBV2 to TRBJ1-5; D is ambiguous. CDR1 SNHLY and CDR2 FYNNEI come from the germline V gene. V lost 4 bases and J 5 bases, leaving 15 bases between the germline ends. This CDR3 comprises 15 residues. CDR3 amino acids: CASSVQGLDHQPQHF. Here the CDR3 DNA reads TGTGCCAGCAGTGTTCAAGGGCTGGACCATCAGCCCCAGCATTTT.

This clonotype was picked up many times. V is TRBV19 and J is TRBJ2-1; D unresolved. Germline V gene sequence: CDR1 LNHDA, CDR2 SQIVND (reference sequence). The CDR3 has 14 amino acids. Trimming took off 3 bases at V and 8 bases at J, with 14 bases between the two ends. DNA of the CDR3: TGTGCCAGTAGTATCGAACCCCGTCTCGATGAGCAGTTCTTC. Translation gives CASSIEPRLDEQFF. Drawing the rest from reference TRBV19 and TRBJ2-1, the complete variable domain is DGGITQSPKYLFRKEGQNVTLSCEQNLNHDAMYWYRQDPGQGLRLIYYSQIVNDFQKGDIAEGYSVSREKKESFPLTVTSAQKNPTAFYLCASSIEPRLDEQFFGPGTRLTVL.

This clonotype was seen many times. The rearrangement joins TRBV30 to TRBJ1-5; D call uncertain. Germline loops: CDR1 GTSNPN, CDR2 SVGIG (reference sequence). The germline V and J ends were trimmed by 0 bases and 2 bases, with 8 bases remaining between them. This CDR3 contains 14 residues. The chain's CDR3 is CAWSVRAGNQPQHF. The CDR3 DNA is TGTGCCTGGAGTGTGAGGGCAGGCAATCAGCCCCAGCATTTT.

This clonotype was observed a few times. The chain recombines TRBV25-1 with TRBJ2-6; 11 bases line up with TRBD1. The trim removed 6 bases at V and 4 bases at J, leaving 8 bases unmatched. The CDR3 contains 17 residues. Germline loops: CDR1 MGHDK, CDR2 SYGVNS. CDR3 in amino acids: CASSPGQGAAGANVLTF. Written as DNA, the CDR3 is TGTGCCAGCAGCCCAGGACAGGGGGCGGCCGGGGCCAACGTCCTGACTTTC.

This clonotype appeared a few times. DNA of the CDR3: TGTGCCAGCAGTCTCCGGGACAGTATGGAAGCTTTCTTT. As protein: CASSLRDSMEAFF. The genes are TRBV6-5 and TRBJ1-1; 7 nucleotides match TRBD1. Germline CDR1 reads MNHEY; CDR2 reads SVGAGI. V dropped 5 bases and J dropped 8; count of bases not matched to a gene: 8. The CDR3 extends over 13 amino acids.

This clonotype was counted many times. This chain connects TRBV30 to TRBJ1-5, with 9 bases matching TRBD1. This CDR3 spans 17 amino acids. Germline values: CDR1 GTSNPN, CDR2 SVGIG (reference sequence). Losses at the gene ends were 3 bases for V and 1 base for J; bases not matched to a gene: 10. CDR3: CAWRPGQGFPSNQPQHF. The CDR3 DNA sequence: TGTGCCTGGAGACCGGGACAGGGTTTCCCAAGCAATCAGCCCCAGCATTTT.

This clonotype was seen ten or more times. The rearrangement joins TRBV27 to TRBJ1-6; 8 bases are shared with TRBD1. J gave up 7 bases and V 6 bases, and 14 bases lay outside the gene matches. From germline, CDR1 is MNHEY and CDR2 SMNVEV (reference sequence). The CDR3 has 17 residues. The CDR3 protein is CASSLLRRTGKNSPLHF. CDR3 DNA: TGTGCCAGCAGCCTATTAAGGAGGACAGGGAAAAATTCACCCCTCCACTTT.

This clonotype was seen at least ten times. This chain links TRBV7-2 with TRBJ1-2; D is ambiguous. Trimming left V 4 bases short and J 0 bases short, with 12 bases between. This CDR3 contains 15 residues. Germline CDR1 reads SGHTA; CDR2 reads FQGNSA. CDR3 DNA sequence: TGTGCCAGCAGCTCACAGCTTTTAGCTAACTATGGCTACACCTTC. Translated, it gives CASSSQLLANYGYTF.

The CDR3 region has the DNA TGTGCCAGCAGTAAGAAACGGGGGGATGAAGATACGCAGTATTTT. Protein sequence: CASSKKRGDEDTQYF. The gene calls are TRBV5-4 and TRBJ2-3, with 7 bases that match TRBD2. Germline V gives CDR1 SGHNT, CDR2 YYREEE (reference sequence). V dropped 5 bases and J dropped 5; count of bases not matched to a gene: 11. The CDR3 has 15 residues. Using reference TRBV5-4 and TRBJ2-3 for the parts outside the CDR3, the full variable domain is ETGVTQSPTHLIKTRGQQVTLRCSSQSGHNTVSWYQQALGQGPQFIFQYYREEENGRGNFPPRFSGLQFPNYSSELNVNALELDDSALYLCASSKKRGDEDTQYFGPGTRLTVL.

This clonotype rates as medium-sized. The CDR3 nucleotides are TGCAGCGTTGTAGGGGTAGCGGGGTCCCTATACAATGAGCAGTTCTTC. Its translation: CSVVGVAGSLYNEQFF. This chain uses TRBV29-1 with TRBJ2-1; the match to TRBD2 covers 8 bases. The CDR3 length is 16 residues. With 4 bases clipped from V and 4 bases from J, the junction kept 12 bases outside the gene matches. Germline V gives CDR1 SQVTM, CDR2 ANQGSEA.

This clonotype occurred many times. The chain links TRBV27 to TRBJ1-5, with TRBD1 matching 7 bases. V shed 6 bases and J 3 bases; nucleotides not matched to a gene: 11. The CDR3 is made up of 16 amino acids. CDR1 and CDR2 from the germline V gene are MNHEY and SMNVEV (reference sequence). CDR3 residues: CASRPGGYGPNQPQHF. The CDR3 DNA sequence: TGTGCCAGCAGACCAGGGGGTTACGGCCCCAATCAGCCCCAGCATTTT.

This clonotype has a handful of counts. The V gene is TRBV7-2, the J gene TRBJ2-3; D perhaps matches TRBD2 (6 bases). Per the germline V gene, CDR1 is SGHTA and CDR2 is FQGNSA. The CDR3 runs to 12 residues. V was clipped by 6 bases and J by 9 bases, with 13 bases between them. The CDR3 here is CASRPGDGTQYF. In DNA form, the CDR3 reads TGTGCCAGCAGACCGGGGGACGGGACGCAGTATTTT.

This clonotype was seen only a few times. This chain links TRBV15 with TRBJ1-4; D may be TRBD1 (5 bases). V shed 0 bases and J shed 4 bases, with 9 bases lying between them. Germline V CDR1 and CDR2: LNHNV, YYDKDF (reference sequence). This CDR3 contains 15 residues. The CDR3 region is CATSREQGSNEKLFF. The DNA for the CDR3 is TGTGCCACCAGCAGAGAGCAGGGAAGTAATGAAAAACTGTTTTTT.

This clonotype was recorded a few times. The chain is built from TRBV6-4 and TRBJ1-2; perhaps TRBD1 as D (5 bases). The CDR3 is 11 residues long. Germline V CDR1 and CDR2: MRHNA, SNTAGT. V lost 3 bases and J 9 bases, leaving 8 bases between the germline ends. CDR3 DNA sequence: TGTGCCAGCAGTGAAGAGGGACGCTACACCTTC. This encodes CASSEEGRYTF.

The rearrangement links TRBV29-1 to TRBJ2-3; D perhaps matches TRBD1 (5 bases). V shed 4 bases and J shed 5 bases, with 7 bases lying between them. CDR3 size: 11 residues. CDR1 is SQVTM and CDR2 is ANQGSEA in the germline V gene. CDR3 DNA: TGCAGCGTTGTAAGGGGAGATACGCAGTATTTT. It translates to CSVVRGDTQYF.

This clonotype has a count of ten or more. A junction end diverges from the germline sequence, so it may reflect a read error. This chain joins TRBV12-5 and TRBJ2-2, with D unresolved. CDR1 is LGHNT, CDR2 FRNRAP, per germline. This CDR3 is 11 amino acids long. This chain's CDR3 is CASGLTGPDNF. CDR3 DNA sequence: TGTGCTAGTGGTTTGACCGGACCAGACAATTTT.

The J gene is TRBJ1-5, the V gene TRBV20-1; the D gene is possibly TRBD1 (5 bases). There are 13 residues in the CDR3. V was trimmed by 6 bases and J by 3 bases, leaving 12 bases between them. The germline V gene has CDR1 DFQATT and CDR2 SNEGSKA (reference sequence). The CDR3: CSANDSPNQPQHF. The CDR3 DNA is TGCAGTGCAAACGACAGCCCCAATCAGCCCCAGCATTTT.

The chain joins TRBV3-2 to TRBJ2-5. TRBV3-2 is listed as a pseudogene. This CDR3 has 16 residues. The chain's CDR3 is CASSTRLLRYQETQYF. In nucleotides, the CDR3 is TGTGCCAGCAGCACGCGACTTCTTCGGTACCAAGAGACCCAGTACTTC.

This clonotype was seen ten or more times. The gene calls are TRBV4-2 and TRBJ2-3, with 11 bases that match TRBD1. The CDR3 consists of 17 residues. V trimming: 6 bases; J trimming: 2 bases; junction bases outside the gene matches: 10. CDR1 is LGHNA, CDR2 YNFKEQ, per germline. The CDR3 DNA sequence: TGTGCCAGCAGATTGGGACAGGGGGGAGGCCACACAGATACGCAGTATTTT. Protein product: CASRLGQGGGHTDTQYF.

This clonotype was seen repeatedly, ten times or more. The genes are TRBV12-3 or TRBV12-4 and TRBJ1-1; tentative D call: TRBD1 (6 bases). V lost 5 bases and J 0 bases, leaving 13 bases between the germline ends. The CDR3 extends over 15 amino acids. CDR3: CASSPRTEMNTEAFF. CDR3 sequence (DNA): TGTGCCAGCAGTCCCCGGACAGAGATGAACACTGAAGCTTTCTTT.

This clonotype showed up many times. This chain joins TRBV7-9 and TRBJ2-1; weak D call: TRBD1 (6 bases). The germline V gene encodes CDR1 SEHNR and CDR2 FQNEAQ (reference sequence). The CDR3 consists of 15 residues. Trimming left V 3 bases short and J 2 bases short, with 11 bases between. DNA for the CDR3: TGTGCCAGCAGCTTCACCGGGACACCCTACAATGAGCAGTTCTTC. Its translation is CASSFTGTPYNEQFF.

This clonotype occurred a few times. The chain combines TRBV5-5 with TRBJ1-5; 10 bases are a match to TRBD1. J was trimmed by 2 bases and V by 5 bases; bases with no gene match: 4. The CDR3 has 15 amino acids. Germline values: CDR1 SGHKS, CDR2 YYEKEE (reference sequence). For the CDR3, the DNA is TGTGCCAGCAGTTCTGGACAGGGGGGCAATCAGCCCCAGCATTTT. Its translation is CASSSGQGGNQPQHF.

This clonotype was recorded at least ten times. A read error may account for a junction end that differs from germline. The gene calls are TRBV7-7 and TRBJ2-1, with D hard to call. The CDR3 spans 17 residues. Germline CDR1 is SSHAT and CDR2 is FNYEAQ (reference sequence). CDR3 amino acids: CASSLVKATSSYNEQFF. CDR3 DNA sequence: TGTGCTAGCAGCTTAGTGAAGGCCACGAGCTCCTACAATGAGCAGTTCTTC.

The table lists this clonotype with many counts. The chain uses TRBV12-3 or TRBV12-4 and TRBJ1-2, with TRBD1 as a possible D gene (6 bases). The ends were cut back, 0 bases at V and 4 bases at J, with 15 bases in the middle. This CDR3 contains 16 residues. The DNA for the CDR3 is TGTGCCAGCAGTTTAGCGAGCGGGGGGGCTCTCTATGGCTACACCTTC. Translated, it gives CASSLASGGALYGYTF.

This clonotype was detected only a few times. V usage is TRBV19 and J usage is TRBJ2-6; perhaps TRBD1 as D (6 bases). V shed 0 bases and J shed 2 bases, with 11 bases lying between them. Per germline, CDR1 LNHDA and CDR2 SQIVND (reference sequence). The length of the CDR3 is 17 residues. The CDR3 nucleotides are TGTGCCAGTAGTATAGATCTTACAGGGACTGGGGCCAACGTCCTGACTTTC. This sequence encodes CASSIDLTGTGANVLTF.

The chain employs TRBV30 and TRBJ1-1; no reliable D call. CDR1 GTSNPN and CDR2 SVGIG come from the germline V gene (reference sequence). Deletions cut 4 bases from V and 1 base from J, with 10 bases between. The CDR3 covers 13 residues. CDR3 loop: CAWNSARNTEAFF. The CDR3 nucleotides read TGTGCCTGGAATTCGGCCAGGAACACTGAAGCTTTCTTT.

This clonotype was observed many times. The chain combines TRBV29-1 with TRBJ2-5; D remains unclear. Deletions cut 4 bases from V and 0 bases from J, with 12 bases between. This CDR3 has 14 residues. CDR1 and CDR2 (germline): SQVTM, ANQGSEA. The CDR3 nucleotides read TGCAGCGTTGGTGGTCCTACGCACCAAGAGACCCAGTACTTC. This codes for CSVGGPTHQETQYF.